Included here is one T cell receptor (beta chain) sequence, with context. Germline loops: CDR1 MNHNS, CDR2 SASEGT. The CDR3 extends over 14 amino acids. The V end lost 8 bases, the J end lost 0 bases, and 14 bases lay between the germline ends. The data derive from a study of technical replicates of blood from a few donors. Data came from immunoSEQ multiplex PCR; TCRdb stores just in-frame clones and leaves some out. Of roughly 71,000 clones listed, around 95% are singletons. The genes are TRBV6-1 and TRBJ2-7, with unresolved D. This sequence was found in a human donor in good health. The sequencing sample was made of T cells isolated from PBMCs. Here the CDR3 reads CASRPAGTSYEQYF. The CDR3 DNA follows: TGTGCCAGCCGTCCAGCAGGCACCTCCTACGAGCAGTACTTC.